Sequencing of this T cell receptor (beta chain) was carried out in a study of blood T cell repertoires in COVID-19. The V gene end was trimmed by 6 bases and the J gene end by 7 bases; junction bases not matched to a gene: 7. There are 13 residues in the CDR3. This clone has at least ten counts. Sequencing used immunoSEQ multiplex PCR; TCRdb keeps in-frame clones, though not all of them. There are hundreds of thousands of clones in the sample; 85% occur only once, and roughly 3.6% lies in the top ten. This sequence joins TRBV12-3 or TRBV12-4 and TRBJ1-1, with 8 positions matching TRBD1. The origin of this receptor is a woman under 30 with acute or convalescent COVID-19. Sequenced material: peripheral blood. The CDR3 spells CASRPPDRGEAFF. CDR3 coding DNA: TGTGCCAGCAGGCCCCCCGACAGGGGTGAAGCTTTCTTT.